The 20 T cell receptor beta chains below all came from one sample that was sequenced in a study of response to subunit inactivated influenza vaccine. TCRdb redid the calling of the RT-PCR reads with MiXCR, one entry per CDR3 protein. The sample has about 780,000 distinct CDR3 sequences; approximately 18% are singletons. Sample: PBMCs from blood, taken more than 4 days after vaccination. Source of these receptors: a middle-aged man who received an inactivated influenza vaccine.

This clonotype has just a few counts. The chain couples TRBV20-1 to TRBJ2-4; D uncertain. Trimming took 4 bases from V and 0 from J, leaving 13 bases between them. The germline V gene has CDR1 DFQATT and CDR2 SNEGSKA (reference sequence). The CDR3 runs 15 residues. DNA of the CDR3: TGCAGTGCTACCGCCTCGGATCTAGCCAAAAACATTCAGTACTTC. This codes for CSATASDLAKNIQYF.

The J gene is TRBJ2-1, the V gene TRBV10-3, with 7 bases that match TRBD2. Germline assignment: CDR1 ENHRY and CDR2 SYGVKD. The CDR3 is 13 residues long. V lost 6 bases and J lost 3; bases outside the gene matches: 2. In DNA form, the CDR3 reads TGTGCCATCAGCGGGGGGAACTACAATGAGCAGTTCTTC. Its protein is CAISGGNYNEQFF.

V usage is TRBV4-3 and J usage is TRBJ2-5, with 7 bases lining up with TRBD2. The CDR3 length is 16 residues. Germline lookup yields CDR1 LGHNA and CDR2 YSLEER. The ends lost 1 base at V and 5 bases at J; junction bases unmatched: 10. The CDR3 is CASSQGYGGGRETQYF. The CDR3 DNA sequence: TGCGCCAGCAGCCAAGGGTACGGCGGGGGTCGGGAGACCCAGTACTTC.

This rearrangement joins TRBV4-3 to TRBJ2-2, with 8 bases identical to TRBD2. CDR3 size: 15 residues. Trimming cost V 0 bases and J 8 bases; bases outside gene matches: 5. Germline CDR1 and CDR2: LGHNA and YSLEER. CDR3 sequence (DNA): TGCGCCAGCAGCCAAGATCCAGCGGGAGATGGGGAGCTGTTTTTT. Amino acid sequence: CASSQDPAGDGELFF.

The genes are TRBV12-5 and TRBJ2-1; TRBD2 aligns across 10 bases. V shed 5 bases, J shed 0 bases, and the junction held 7 bases outside the gene matches. This CDR3 contains 17 residues. Per germline, CDR1 LGHNT and CDR2 FRNRAP. DNA of the CDR3: TGTGCTAGTGGTGGACTAGCGGAACTGCGCTCCTACAATGAGCAGTTCTTC. Amino acids: CASGGLAELRSYNEQFF.

The chain uses TRBV20-1 and TRBJ2-7; 7 positions agree with TRBD2. The germline CDR1 and CDR2 sequences are DFQATT and SNEGSKA (reference sequence). Germline trimming cut 6 bases from V and 0 bases from J; bases unmatched to any gene: 11. The CDR3 is 15 amino acids. CDR3 DNA: TGCAGTGCAACCGAAATCGGCGGGAGCTCCTACGAGCAGTACTTC. Amino acid sequence: CSATEIGGSSYEQYF.

This clonotype was found a few times. The CDR3 DNA reads TGTGCCAGCAGCTCCTCTAGCGGGGGGGCGGGTACGCAGTATTTT. The encoded protein is CASSSSSGGAGTQYF. The V gene is TRBV7-2, the J gene TRBJ2-3; the match to TRBD2 covers 12 bases. CDR1 is SGHTA and CDR2 is FQGNSA in the germline V gene. The CDR3 sequence is 15 residues long. Losses at the gene ends were 4 bases for V and 8 bases for J; bases not matched to a gene: 7.

This clonotype showed up just a few times. This chain uses TRBV6-1 with TRBJ1-5; a possible D gene is TRBD1 (6 bases). Germline V gives CDR1 MNHNS, CDR2 SASEGT. Between the trimmed V and J ends, which lost 6 bases and 3 bases, there was a span of 15 bases. CDR3 length equals 15 residues. This CDR3 is CASRRTQGLNQPQHF. CDR3 DNA sequence: TGTGCCAGCAGACGAACCCAGGGGCTCAATCAGCCCCAGCATTTT.

The gene calls are TRBV4-1 and TRBJ2-5, with TRBD2 matching over 7 bases. The CDR3 covers 18 residues. Trimming removed 0 bases from V and 1 base from J; junction bases left unmatched: 11. Germline CDR1 reads MGHRA; CDR2 reads YSYEKL. DNA of the CDR3: TGCGCCAGCAGCCAAGATAGGAACCTAGCGGACTCCCAAGAGACCCAGTACTTC. Its protein product is CASSQDRNLADSQETQYF.

The chain joins TRBV6-5 to TRBJ2-7; D is unclear. In germline, CDR1 is MNHEY, CDR2 SVGAGI. V was clipped by 0 bases and J by 0 bases, with 12 bases between them. The CDR3 spans 16 residues. The chain's CDR3 is CASSYSPDLVSYEQYF. Written as DNA, the CDR3 is TGTGCCAGCAGTTACTCACCGGATCTTGTCTCCTACGAGCAGTACTTC.

This clonotype came up a few times. The chain recombines TRBV6-1 with TRBJ1-6, with D possibly TRBD1 on 5 matching bases. Germline values: CDR1 MNHNS, CDR2 SASEGT. The V end lost 9 bases, the J end lost 0 bases, and 12 bases lay between the germline ends. The CDR3 sequence is 15 residues long. The CDR3 protein is CASSDTGSYNSPLHF. The DNA for the CDR3 is TGTGCCAGTTCTGATACAGGCTCCTATAATTCACCCCTCCACTTT.

This clonotype was recorded at least ten times. The chain recombines TRBV10-3 with TRBJ1-1; D may be TRBD1 (5 bases). Deletions cut 10 bases from V and 1 base from J, with 16 bases between. Germline lookup yields CDR1 ENHRY and CDR2 SYGVKD. CDR3 length: 14 residues. The CDR3 reads CASGLTEKNTEAFF. CDR3 DNA sequence: TGTGCCAGCGGGCTGACAGAGAAGAACACTGAAGCTTTCTTT.

This sequence joins TRBV12-3 or TRBV12-4 and TRBJ2-3, with D perhaps matching TRBD2 (6 bases). There are 15 residues in the CDR3. V was cut by 2 bases and J by 0 bases, with 9 bases left in between. Written as DNA, the CDR3 is TGTGCCAGCAGTTTAATCGGGACTAGCACAGATACGCAGTATTTT. Residues: CASSLIGTSTDTQYF.

The chain has TRBV12-3 or TRBV12-4 and TRBJ2-5; 14 bases align to TRBD2. V was pared by 7 bases and J by 0 bases, with 10 bases of the junction left unmatched. This CDR3 contains 18 residues. CDR3 protein: CASTTGLAGGKYQETQYF. The CDR3 DNA is TGTGCCAGCACCACAGGACTAGCGGGAGGAAAATACCAAGAGACCCAGTACTTC.

This clonotype has just a few counts. The chain has TRBV20-1 and TRBJ1-5, with D tentatively TRBD1 (6 bases). Trimming shortened V by 5 bases and J by 1 base, and 9 bases separated the two germline ends. Germline V gene lookup returns CDR1 DFQATT and CDR2 SNEGSKA (reference sequence). The CDR3 loop spans 13 amino acids. Here the CDR3 DNA reads TGCAGTGCTCAAACAGGGAGCAATCAGCCCCAGCATTTT. It specifies CSAQTGSNQPQHF.

The chain has TRBV7-2 and TRBJ1-5; D gene unclear. This CDR3 comprises 15 residues. The ends were cut back, 2 bases at V and 0 bases at J, with 8 bases in the middle. Germline V gives CDR1 SGHTA, CDR2 FQGNSA. For the CDR3, the DNA is TGTGCCAGCAGCTTACTCCAGAATAGCAATCAGCCCCAGCATTTT. Translation: CASSLLQNSNQPQHF.

Many counts were recorded for this clonotype. V gene TRBV24-1 combines with J gene TRBJ2-1; tentative D call: TRBD1 (5 bases). The CDR3 covers 16 residues. V was trimmed by 3 bases and J by 4 bases, leaving 15 bases between them. Germline V gene data show CDR1 as KGHDR and CDR2 as SFDVKD. CDR3 sequence: CATSDRQETAYNEQFF. CDR3 DNA sequence: TGTGCCACCAGTGATCGCCAAGAGACAGCTTACAATGAGCAGTTCTTC.

This clonotype was recorded a few times. The rearrangement links TRBV9 to TRBJ2-2, with D possibly being TRBD1 (6 bases). V lost 2 bases and J 6 bases, leaving 11 bases between the germline ends. Germline V gene sequence: CDR1 SGDLS, CDR2 YYNGEE. CDR3 length: 14 amino acids. The CDR3 reads CASSVRDKSGELFF. The CDR3 nucleotides read TGTGCCAGCAGCGTTCGGGACAAGTCCGGGGAGCTGTTTTTT.

V gene TRBV10-3 combines with J gene TRBJ2-1, with TRBD2 matching 9 bases. Losses at the gene ends were 0 bases for V and 6 bases for J; bases not matched to a gene: 12. Germline V CDR1 and CDR2: ENHRY, SYGVKD. CDR3 size: 18 residues. The CDR3 loop reads CAISESRFGLAGLNEQFF. For the CDR3, the DNA is TGTGCCATCAGTGAGTCGAGATTTGGGCTAGCGGGACTCAATGAGCAGTTCTTC.

This clonotype was seen a few times. The genes are TRBV12-3 or TRBV12-4 and TRBJ2-7, with D tentatively TRBD1 or TRBD2 (5 bases each). V was trimmed by 3 bases and J by 3 bases, leaving 15 bases between them. This CDR3 contains 15 residues. The DNA for the CDR3 is TGTGCCAGCAGTTTTACCGGGGCAGGGATCTACGAGCAGTACTTC. Translating it yields CASSFTGAGIYEQYF.